The 30 T cell receptor beta chains below were found in one sample sequenced in a study of early T cells in non-severe SARS-CoV-2 infection. TCRdb processed the 5' RACE reads anew with MiXCR; each CDR3 protein has one entry. The sample includes under 50,000 distinct CDR3 sequences, 3.5% to 4.5% of them seen just once. The sample consisted of whole blood. The source of these receptors is an adult who was a healthcare worker with PCR-confirmed SARS-CoV-2 infection or an uninfected control (not recorded which).

This clonotype was seen many times. The rearrangement joins TRBV20-1 to TRBJ2-7, with 7 bases matching TRBD1. Germline CDR1 and CDR2: DFQATT and SNEGSKA (reference sequence). CDR3 length: 13 amino acids. After removal of 1 base from V and 3 bases from J, the junction contained 3 bases not matched to a gene. The CDR3 loop is CSARVGGVYEQYF. The CDR3 region has the DNA TGCAGTGCTAGAGTAGGGGGCGTCTACGAGCAGTACTTC.

This clonotype was seen many times. This chain uses TRBV7-2 with TRBJ2-5, with D perhaps matching TRBD1 or TRBD2 (5 bases each). The V end was cut by 4 bases, the J end by 4 bases, with 19 bases between. The germline CDR1 and CDR2 sequences are SGHTA and FQGNSA. This CDR3 region has 16 residues. CDR3 region: CASSSSRGRVGETQYF. DNA of the CDR3: TGTGCCAGCAGCTCCTCCCGGGGCAGGGTCGGAGAGACCCAGTACTTC.

As to this clonotype: Mismatch with germline at one junction end may stem from a read error. V and J are TRBV7-8 and TRBJ1-1; D remains unclear. CDR1 is SGHVS and CDR2 is FQNEAQ in the germline V gene. The CDR3 contains 15 residues. The CDR3 nucleotides are TGCGCCAGCAGCTTATTTAACGCTCGGGTGGGAGAAGCTTTCTTT. Translated: CASSLFNARVGEAFF.

The CDR3: CASSKNRATNEKLFF. The CDR3 DNA reads as TGTGCCAGCAGTAAAAACAGGGCGACTAATGAAAAACTGTTTTTT. V gene TRBV12-3 or TRBV12-4 combines with J gene TRBJ1-4, with D perhaps matching TRBD1 (6 bases). CDR3 length: 15 amino acids. Trimming removed 5 bases from V and 2 bases from J, with 12 bases in between.

This clonotype has ten or more counts. V and J are TRBV19 and TRBJ2-2, with 7 nucleotides matching TRBD1. Germline assignment: CDR1 LNHDA and CDR2 SQIVND (reference sequence). After removal of 6 bases from V and 4 bases from J, the junction contained 14 bases not matched to a gene. This CDR3 spans 17 amino acids. The CDR3 protein is CASSHPRQGRSTGELFF. The CDR3 bases are TGTGCCAGTAGCCACCCCCGACAGGGAAGGAGCACCGGGGAGCTGTTTTTT.

This clonotype was counted many times. The CDR3 sequence: CSARVQPGQSFSGANVLTF. In DNA, the CDR3 is TGCAGTGCTAGAGTCCAGCCGGGACAGAGCTTCTCTGGGGCCAACGTCCTGACTTTC. V gene TRBV20-1 combines with J gene TRBJ2-6; 7 bases align to TRBD1. Trimming removed 1 base from V and 0 bases from J; junction bases left unmatched: 12. The CDR3 consists of 19 residues. Germline CDR1 DFQATT, CDR2 SNEGSKA (reference sequence).

This clonotype showed up many times. The rearrangement uses TRBV29-1 and TRBJ1-3; possible D gene TRBD1, 6 bases. Trimming shortened V by 6 bases and J by 2 bases, and 8 bases separated the two germline ends. The CDR3 is 12 residues long. Germline CDR1 is SQVTM and CDR2 is ANQGSEA. The CDR3 DNA reads TGCAGCGTGGGACACGCTGGAAACACCATATATTTT. This encodes CSVGHAGNTIYF.

The chain joins TRBV7-9 to TRBJ1-3, with D uncertain. The CDR3 length is 17 residues. CDR1 and CDR2 (germline): SEHNR, FQNEAQ (reference sequence). With 0 bases removed from V and 0 bases from J, the gap between germline ends came to 12 bases. The CDR3 loop reads CASSLAIRDLSGNTIYF. CDR3 nucleotides: TGTGCCAGCAGCTTAGCAATTAGAGACCTCTCTGGAAACACCATATATTTT. Variable domain in full (rest from reference TRBV7-9 and TRBJ1-3): DTGVSQNPRHKITKRGQNVTFRCDPISEHNRLYWYRQTLGQGPEFLTYFQNEAQLEKSRLLSDRFSAERPKGSFSTLEIQRTEQGDSAMYLCASSLAIRDLSGNTIYFGEGSWLTVV.

This clonotype has at least ten counts. V is TRBV19 and J is TRBJ2-7, with TRBD2 as a possible D gene (6 bases). The CDR3 covers 15 residues. The V and J ends lost 0 bases and 3 bases respectively, with 12 bases between them. Germline V CDR1 and CDR2: LNHDA, SQIVND (reference sequence). In DNA form, the CDR3 reads TGTGCCAGTAGTATAGATCGGGACTGGAACTACGAGCAGTACTTC. Translating it yields CASSIDRDWNYEQYF.

In its sample, this clonotype was seen many times. The rearrangement links TRBV29-1 to TRBJ1-2, with 7 bases fitting TRBD1. CDR3 length: 13 amino acids. Germline V gives CDR1 SQVTM, CDR2 ANQGSEA. The J segment lost 3 bases and the V segment lost 5 bases, leaving 6 bases of the junction unmatched. CDR3 protein: CSVSGTAYYGYTF. The CDR3, as DNA: TGCAGCGTTTCCGGGACAGCGTACTATGGCTACACCTTC.

The CDR3 here is CAISEVAGLAGYNEQFF. In DNA form, the CDR3 reads TGTGCCATCAGTGAGGTGGCCGGACTAGCGGGTTACAATGAGCAGTTCTTC. This chain uses TRBV10-3 with TRBJ2-1; TRBD2 matches at 11 bases. V lost 2 bases, J lost 4 bases, and 7 bases stayed unmatched. Germline assignment: CDR1 ENHRY and CDR2 SYGVKD. This CDR3 comprises 17 residues.

The table lists this clonotype with a count of one. The junction departs from the called germline gene at one end, perhaps through a read error. The rearrangement uses TRBV5-8 and TRBJ1-4; a possible D gene is TRBD1 (6 bases). Germline loops: CDR1 SGHTS, CDR2 YDEGEE. This CDR3 is built from 17 residues. This chain's CDR3 is CASGLETGLTGNEKLFF. CDR3 sequence (DNA): TGTGCCAGCGGCTTGGAGACAGGTTTGACCGGAAATGAAAAACTGTTTTTT.

In this sample, this clonotype turned up many times. The rearrangement uses TRBV29-1 and TRBJ1-2; D perhaps matches TRBD1 (5 bases). The CDR3 sequence is 11 residues long. The germline V and J ends were trimmed by 4 bases and 8 bases, with 11 bases remaining between them. Germline V gives CDR1 SQVTM, CDR2 ANQGSEA. CDR3 region: CSVGGAEGYTF. In DNA, the CDR3 is TGCAGCGTTGGAGGGGCGGAGGGCTACACCTTC.

This clonotype appeared many times. The chain carries TRBV7-9 and TRBJ2-2; D gene uncertain. This CDR3 contains 15 residues. V shed 5 bases and J shed 0 bases, with 10 bases lying between them. The germline CDR1 and CDR2 sequences are SEHNR and FQNEAQ (reference sequence). The CDR3 sequence: CASSQTAPNTGELFF. CDR3 coding DNA: TGTGCCAGCAGCCAAACAGCTCCGAACACCGGGGAGCTGTTTTTT.

This clonotype showed up many times. The chain joins TRBV20-1 to TRBJ2-7; D remains unclear. Germline-derived CDR1 and CDR2 are DFQATT and SNEGSKA (reference sequence). The germline V and J ends were trimmed by 0 bases and 4 bases, with 10 bases remaining between them. The CDR3 totals 13 residues. CDR3 loop: CSARDRRSYEQYF. In DNA, the CDR3 is TGCAGTGCTAGAGATCGCCGGTCTTACGAGCAGTACTTC.

This clonotype was counted at least ten times. The chain is built from TRBV9 and TRBJ2-3; no clear D gene. The ends were cut back, 6 bases at V and 6 bases at J, with 14 bases in the middle. Germline V gene lookup returns CDR1 SGDLS and CDR2 YYNGEE. There are 13 residues in the CDR3. The CDR3 nucleotides read TGTGCCAGCATGAATGGTCCCGGTGATACGCAGTATTTT. This encodes CASMNGPGDTQYF.

This clonotype was detected ten times or more. The rearrangement links TRBV10-3 to TRBJ2-1, with 10 nucleotides matching TRBD2. The germline V gene has CDR1 ENHRY and CDR2 SYGVKD. CDR3 length: 19 amino acids. V shed 0 bases, J shed 2 bases, and the junction held 10 bases outside the gene matches. CDR3 sequence: CAISESSSGSWTTYNEQFF. The DNA for the CDR3 is TGTGCCATCAGTGAGTCGTCTAGCGGGAGCTGGACCACCTACAATGAGCAGTTCTTC.

This clonotype was seen at least ten times. The V call is TRBV18, the J call TRBJ2-1; 14 nucleotides match TRBD2. V trimming: 5 bases; J trimming: 9 bases; junction bases outside the gene matches: 6. The CDR3 spans 15 residues. Germline CDR1 reads KGHSH; CDR2 reads LQKENI. The CDR3 coding sequence is TGTGCCAGCTCATCCCCGACTAGCGGGAGGGGTGAGCAGTTCTTC. It translates to CASSSPTSGRGEQFF.

This clonotype was seen repeatedly, ten times or more. This chain links TRBV4-1 with TRBJ1-2; D not resolved. Germline values: CDR1 MGHRA, CDR2 YSYEKL. The CDR3 contains 13 residues. Trimming stripped 0 bases from V and 3 bases from J, with 5 bases between. The CDR3 nucleotides read TGCGCCAGCAGCCAAGAGTCCTACTATGGCTACACCTTC. The encoded protein is CASSQESYYGYTF.

This clonotype appeared many times. The V call is TRBV10-3, the J call TRBJ1-2; 7 bases line up with TRBD1. With 2 bases clipped from V and 5 bases from J, the junction kept 5 bases outside the gene matches. The CDR3 has 14 residues. Germline assignment: CDR1 ENHRY and CDR2 SYGVKD. The CDR3 here is CAISEVRDRYGYTF. The CDR3 coding sequence is TGTGCCATCAGTGAGGTCCGGGACAGATATGGCTACACCTTC.

In this sample, this clonotype turned up many times. The chain links TRBV7-2 to TRBJ1-2; possible D gene TRBD1, 5 bases. The CDR3 totals 17 residues. Trimming shortened V by 1 base and J by 4 bases, and 19 bases separated the two germline ends. Germline V gene sequence: CDR1 SGHTA, CDR2 FQGNSA. The CDR3 here is CASSLDYAGGTTYGYTF. The CDR3 nucleotides read TGTGCCAGCAGCTTAGACTATGCTGGGGGTACAACCTATGGCTACACCTTC.

Many counts were recorded for this clonotype. The J gene is TRBJ2-5, the V gene TRBV12-3 or TRBV12-4; no definite D call. This CDR3 comprises 12 residues. Trimming left V 3 bases short and J 5 bases short, with 7 bases between. This CDR3 is CASSFLRETQYF. DNA for the CDR3: TGTGCCAGCAGTTTTCTAAGGGAGACCCAGTACTTC.

This clonotype appeared many times. The chain recombines TRBV29-1 with TRBJ1-4, with D perhaps TRBD1 (6 bases). The CDR3 consists of 11 residues. The germline CDR1 and CDR2 sequences are SQVTM and ANQGSEA. V lost 6 bases, J lost 11 bases, and 13 bases lay in between. The CDR3 loop reads CSVGQGNKLFF. CDR3 in DNA: TGCAGCGTAGGCCAGGGGAACAAACTGTTTTTT.

Many counts were recorded for this clonotype. As DNA, the CDR3 is TGTGCCAGCGCCAACAGGGTCGGGGAGCTGTTTTTT. Amino acids: CASANRVGELFF. The chain joins TRBV6-2 or TRBV6-3 to TRBJ2-2; perhaps TRBD1 as D (6 bases). This CDR3 is 12 amino acids long. Between the trimmed V and J ends, which lost 8 bases and 7 bases, there was a span of 11 bases. In germline, CDR1 is MNHEY, CDR2 SVGEGT.

Only a few counts were recorded for this clonotype. V usage is TRBV19 and J usage is TRBJ2-1; 15 nucleotides line up with TRBD2. The trim removed 10 bases at V and 7 bases at J, leaving 2 bases unmatched. Germline V gene sequence: CDR1 LNHDA, CDR2 SQIVND (reference sequence). This CDR3 has 13 amino acids. In DNA, the CDR3 is TGTGCCACAGGGACTAGCGGGGGGAATGAGCAGTTCTTC. Translation gives CATGTSGGNEQFF.

This clonotype was counted ten times or more. This sequence joins TRBV5-1 and TRBJ2-3; D not resolved. V lost 3 bases to trimming and J lost 2 bases, with 7 bases between them. Germline V gene lookup returns CDR1 SGHRS and CDR2 YFSETQ. This CDR3 is built from 13 residues. The CDR3 loop is CASSSESTDTQYF. CDR3 bases: TGCGCCAGCAGCTCTGAGTCCACAGATACGCAGTATTTT.

The chain combines TRBV6-2 or TRBV6-3 with TRBJ2-2; the D gene could be TRBD1 or TRBD2 (5 bases each). Germline CDR1 reads MNHEY; CDR2 reads SVGEGT. CDR3 size: 15 residues. With 2 bases removed from V and 7 bases from J, the gap between germline ends came to 14 bases. The CDR3 loop is CASSYDDLGRGELFF. The CDR3 DNA follows: TGTGCCAGCAGTTACGACGACCTGGGACGCGGGGAGCTGTTTTTT.

This clonotype was recorded many times. The chain uses TRBV27 and TRBJ1-6, with a possible D match to TRBD1 (6 bases). The CDR3 runs to 14 residues. The V gene's germline CDR1 is MNHEY and CDR2 SMNVEV (reference sequence). V lost 10 bases and J lost 3, with 13 bases in between. CDR3 DNA: TGTGCCACGAAAGGGGGAATCTATAATTCACCCCTCCACTTT. Protein product: CATKGGIYNSPLHF.

The sample holds many counts of this clonotype. The chain joins TRBV6-1 to TRBJ1-1; TRBD1 aligns across 11 bases. Per the germline V gene, CDR1 is MNHNS and CDR2 is SASEGT. The CDR3 is 13 residues long. V lost 10 bases and J lost 5; bases outside the gene matches: 6. The CDR3 bases are TGTGCCACCGGGGACAGGGGGAGGACTGAAGCTTTCTTT. It is translated as CATGDRGRTEAFF.

This clonotype was seen ten or more times. V and J are TRBV10-3 and TRBJ1-5, with 8 bases matching TRBD1. The CDR3 has 13 residues. Per the germline V gene, CDR1 is ENHRY and CDR2 is SYGVKD. V gave up 9 bases and J gave up 4 bases; unmatched junction bases: 5. The CDR3 sequence is CAISTGENQPQHF. The CDR3 region has the DNA TGTGCCATATCGACAGGGGAAAATCAGCCCCAGCATTTT.